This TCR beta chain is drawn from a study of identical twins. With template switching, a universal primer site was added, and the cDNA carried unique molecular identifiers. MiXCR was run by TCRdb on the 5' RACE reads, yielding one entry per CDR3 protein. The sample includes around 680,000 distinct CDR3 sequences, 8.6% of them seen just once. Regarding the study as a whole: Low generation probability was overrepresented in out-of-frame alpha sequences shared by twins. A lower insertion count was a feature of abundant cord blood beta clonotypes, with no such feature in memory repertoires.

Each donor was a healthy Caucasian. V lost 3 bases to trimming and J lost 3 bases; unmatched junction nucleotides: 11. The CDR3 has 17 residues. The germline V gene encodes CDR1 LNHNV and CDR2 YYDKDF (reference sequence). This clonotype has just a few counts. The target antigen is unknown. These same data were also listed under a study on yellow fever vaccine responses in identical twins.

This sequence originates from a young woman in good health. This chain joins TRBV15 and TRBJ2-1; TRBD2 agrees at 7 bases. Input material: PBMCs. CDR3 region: CATSRDDGTIIYNEQFF. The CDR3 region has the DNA TGTGCCACCAGCAGGGATGACGGGACTATAATCTACAATGAGCAGTTCTTC.